Listed here are 19 T cell receptor beta chains from one sample, sequenced in a study of T cell clones after liver transplantation. Data came from immunoSEQ multiplex PCR; TCRdb stores just in-frame clones and leaves some out. In the table there are approximately 100,000 clones, about 88% of which are singletons. This specimen was CD4+ T cells from blood, taken approximately 45 months after liver transplant. The source of these receptors is a human patient who received a liver transplant. Some T cells may possibly be graft donor cells.

The rearrangement joins TRBV7-2 to TRBJ2-5; 8 nucleotides agree with TRBD1. The CDR3 has 14 residues. Germline loops: CDR1 SGHTA, CDR2 FQGNSA. After removal of 4 bases from V and 4 bases from J, the junction contained 5 bases not matched to a gene. CDR3 nucleotide sequence: TGTGCCAGCAGCTATGGACAGGGCGGAGAGACCCAGTACTTC. Its protein is CASSYGQGGETQYF. The complete variable domain, with remaining parts taken from reference TRBV7-2 and TRBJ2-5, reads GAGVSQSPSNKVTEKGKDVELRCDPISGHTALYWYRQSLGQGLEFLIYFQGNSAPDKSGLPSDRFSAERTGGSVSTLTIQRTQQEDSAVYLCASSYGQGGETQYFGPGTRLLVL.

This clone was seen only once. This sequence joins TRBV5-4 and TRBJ1-1; the D gene is possibly TRBD1 (5 bases). The V gene's germline CDR1 is SGHNT and CDR2 YYREEE (reference sequence). Trimming cost V 5 bases and J 8 bases, with 16 bases left between them. The CDR3 runs 13 residues. Here the CDR3 reads CASRGGPRTEAFF. In DNA, the CDR3 is TGTGCCAGCAGGGGGGGACCGAGAACAGAAGCTTTCTTT.

The chain couples TRBV28 to TRBJ1-2, with D tentatively TRBD1 (6 bases). This CDR3 is built from 13 residues. The germline V and J ends were trimmed by 2 bases and 6 bases, with 10 bases remaining between them. Germline loops: CDR1 MDHEN, CDR2 SYDVKM. The CDR3 DNA is TGTGCCAGCAGTTTAAGGGGGAGCCATGGCTACACCTTC. Protein product: CASSLRGSHGYTF.

V and J are TRBV25-1 and TRBJ2-7; D not resolved. CDR1 and CDR2 from the germline V gene are MGHDK and SYGVNS. The CDR3 contains 13 residues. The V and J ends lost 4 bases and 6 bases respectively, with 13 bases between them. The CDR3 DNA reads as TGTGCCAGCAGTGGGGCTGAGAGGACCGAGCAGTACTTC. Its protein product is CASSGAERTEQYF.

The V call is TRBV19, the J call TRBJ2-2; TRBD2 matches at 11 bases. Germline values: CDR1 LNHDA, CDR2 SQIVND (reference sequence). Trimming at V came to 7 bases and at J to 6 bases, leaving 7 bases not matched to a gene. The CDR3 runs to 15 residues. Written as DNA, the CDR3 is TGTGCCAGTATAGTAGCGGGAGGGTTCGCCGGGGAGCTGTTTTTT. Translation gives CASIVAGGFAGELFF.

The CDR3 DNA is TGCGCCAGCAGCTTGGTAGCGGGGCCCTACGAGCAGTACTTC. Its protein is CASSLVAGPYEQYF. The chain joins TRBV5-1 to TRBJ2-5; 8 nucleotides line up with TRBD2. The DNA end favors TRBJ2-7, so the J call may be wrong. The germline CDR1 and CDR2 sequences are SGHRS and YFSETQ. The CDR3 sequence is 14 residues long.

The gene calls are TRBV7-6 and TRBJ1-3; D is undetermined. V was cut by 1 base and J by 3 bases, with 7 bases left in between. The CDR3 covers 14 residues. CDR1 and CDR2 from the germline V gene are SGHVS and FNYEAQ. The chain's CDR3 is CASSLGGRGNTIYF. The CDR3 nucleotides are TGTGCCAGCAGCTTAGGGGGTCGTGGAAACACCATATATTTT.

The V gene is TRBV6-1, the J gene TRBJ1-1, with 7 bases identical to TRBD1. The CDR3 is made up of 14 amino acids. V was pared by 8 bases and J by 1 base, with 7 bases of the junction left unmatched. The germline V gene encodes CDR1 MNHNS and CDR2 SASEGT. The CDR3 here is CASVYRTGNTEAFF. The CDR3 DNA sequence: TGTGCCAGCGTTTACCGGACAGGGAACACTGAAGCTTTCTTT.

The DNA for the CDR3 is TGTGCCAGCAGCTTAACCCCGCCGGGCCTTTACAATGAGCAGTTCTTC. Its translation is CASSLTPPGLYNEQFF. The V and J genes are TRBV5-6 and TRBJ2-1; D gene ambiguous. This CDR3 has 16 amino acids. Per the germline V gene, CDR1 is SGHDT and CDR2 is YYEEEE. Trimming stripped 2 bases from V and 4 bases from J, with 16 bases between.

V is TRBV2 and J is TRBJ2-5; 8 bases agree with TRBD2. Germline V gene sequence: CDR1 SNHLY, CDR2 FYNNEI. The V segment lost 7 bases and the J segment 1 base; nucleotides outside the gene matches: 8. The CDR3 is made up of 15 amino acids. CDR3 residues: CASISLAGIQETQYF. CDR3 nucleotide sequence: TGTGCCAGCATTTCATTAGCGGGGATCCAAGAGACCCAGTACTTC.

This clone has only one observation. The chain combines TRBV11-3 with TRBJ2-2; perhaps TRBD1 as D (5 bases). Germline V gene data show CDR1 as SGHNT and CDR2 as YENEEA. V was shortened by 1 base and J by 5 bases, with 14 bases between the two germline ends. The length of the CDR3 is 16 residues. In DNA, the CDR3 is TGTGCCAGCAGCTTAGTCCTTGGGGCTCGGACCGGGGAGCTGTTTTTT. It translates to CASSLVLGARTGELFF.

The rearrangement uses TRBV9 and TRBJ1-5; D unresolved. Trimming stripped 0 bases from V and 3 bases from J, with 10 bases between. Germline loops: CDR1 SGDLS, CDR2 YYNGEE. This CDR3 is 15 amino acids long. The CDR3 loop is CASSVDPTLNQPQHF. As DNA, the CDR3 is TGTGCCAGCAGCGTAGACCCAACTCTCAATCAGCCCCAGCATTTT.

The CDR3 reads CASSLGWGTPNEKLFF. The CDR3 DNA reads as TGTGCCAGCAGCTTGGGCTGGGGGACACCGAATGAAAAACTGTTTTTT. The chain couples TRBV7-8 to TRBJ1-4; D is perhaps TRBD1 (6 bases). CDR1 and CDR2 from the germline V gene are SGHVS and FQNEAQ. The CDR3 extends over 16 amino acids. Trimming took off 3 bases at V and 5 bases at J, with 16 bases between the two ends. Variable domain in full (rest from reference TRBV7-8 and TRBJ1-4): GAGVSQSPRYKVAKRGQDVALRCDPISGHVSLFWYQQALGQGPEFLTYFQNEAQLDKSGLPSDRFFAERPEGSVSTLKIQRTQQEDSAVYLCASSLGWGTPNEKLFFGSGTQLSVL.

The V call is TRBV4-2, the J call TRBJ1-6; D is possibly TRBD1 (5 bases). Germline V CDR1 and CDR2: LGHNA, YNFKEQ. The CDR3 totals 14 residues. Trimming took 1 base from V and 9 from J, leaving 10 bases between them. CDR3 sequence (DNA): TGTGCCAGCAGCCAAGGGGCAGGGCTTTCACCCCTCCACTTT. Translated: CASSQGAGLSPLHF.

The V gene is TRBV19, the J gene TRBJ1-5, with unresolved D. This CDR3 is built from 17 residues. The germline V gene has CDR1 LNHDA and CDR2 SQIVND (reference sequence). V was pared by 4 bases and J by 3 bases, with 19 bases between. The chain's CDR3 is CASSKSNGQSYNQPQHF. The DNA of the CDR3 is TGTGCCAGTAGTAAATCGAATGGGCAGTCCTACAATCAGCCCCAGCATTTT.

The chain carries TRBV5-3 and TRBJ2-2; 14 bases map to TRBD2. TRBV5-3 is reported as an ORF; its role is uncertain. The CDR3 is 19 amino acids. The V and J ends lost 4 bases and 3 bases, in that order; junction bases with no gene match: 11. The CDR3 region is CARSGISGTSGSHTGELFF. The CDR3 nucleotides are TGTGCCAGAAGCGGAATATCCGGGACTAGCGGGAGCCACACCGGGGAGCTGTTTTTT.

This clone has only one observation. The chain couples TRBV2 to TRBJ1-6; D uncertain. The germline V gene has CDR1 SNHLY and CDR2 FYNNEI. Trimming cost V 2 bases and J 6 bases, with 14 bases left between them. This CDR3 comprises 16 residues. The CDR3 loop is CASSELAAVTNSPLHF. DNA for the CDR3: TGTGCCAGCAGTGAATTGGCGGCGGTAACTAATTCACCCCTCCACTTT.

The rearrangement uses TRBV4-1 and TRBJ2-4; 7 positions agree with TRBD2. Germline CDR1 MGHRA, CDR2 YSYEKL. The CDR3 is 15 residues long. After removal of 2 bases from V and 2 bases from J, the junction contained 3 bases not matched to a gene. CDR3 bases: TGCGCCAGCAGCCAACGGGAGGTCACCAAAAACATTCAGTACTTC. This codes for CASSQREVTKNIQYF.

This chain connects TRBV18 to TRBJ1-5; D unclear. Germline assignment: CDR1 KGHSH and CDR2 LQKENI. The CDR3 has 13 residues. Trimming removed 6 bases from V and 5 bases from J, with 11 bases in between. For the CDR3, the DNA is TGTGCCAGCTCGCCCGACGGTGATCAGCCCCAGCATTTT. As protein: CASSPDGDQPQHF.